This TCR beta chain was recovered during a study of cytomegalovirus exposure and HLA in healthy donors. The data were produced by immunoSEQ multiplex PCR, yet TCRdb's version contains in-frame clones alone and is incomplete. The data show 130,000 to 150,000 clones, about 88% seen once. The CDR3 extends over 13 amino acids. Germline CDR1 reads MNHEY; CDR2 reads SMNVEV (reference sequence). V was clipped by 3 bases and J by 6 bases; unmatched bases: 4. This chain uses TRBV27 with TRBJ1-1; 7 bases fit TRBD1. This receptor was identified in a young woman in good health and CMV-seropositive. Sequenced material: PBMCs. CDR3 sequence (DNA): TGTGCCAGCAGTTTCTCCGGGACAGCTGAAGCTTTCTTT. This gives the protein CASSFSGTAEAFF.